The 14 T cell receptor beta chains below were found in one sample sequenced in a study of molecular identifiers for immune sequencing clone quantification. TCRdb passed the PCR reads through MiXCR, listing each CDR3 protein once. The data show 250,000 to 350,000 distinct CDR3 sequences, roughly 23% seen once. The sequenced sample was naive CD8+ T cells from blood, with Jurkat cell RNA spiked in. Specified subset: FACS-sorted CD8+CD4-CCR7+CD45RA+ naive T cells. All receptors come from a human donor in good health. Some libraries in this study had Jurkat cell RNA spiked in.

The CDR3 sequence: CASQMYRGGEETQYF. CDR3 sequence (DNA): TGTGCCAGCCAAATGTACAGGGGAGGTGAGGAGACCCAGTACTTC. This chain connects TRBV27 to TRBJ2-5; possibly TRBD1 for D (7 bases). The ends were cut back, 8 bases at V and 5 bases at J, with 21 bases in the middle. CDR1 is MNHEY and CDR2 is SMNVEV in the germline V gene (reference sequence). This CDR3 contains 15 residues.

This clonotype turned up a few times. The CDR3 protein is CASSSDRLAGATDTQYF. In nucleotides, the CDR3 is TGTGCCAGCAGCTCGGACCGACTAGCGGGGGCAACAGATACGCAGTATTTT. The rearrangement uses TRBV11-2 and TRBJ2-3; 12 bases fit TRBD2. The length of the CDR3 is 17 residues. V lost 4 bases and J lost 3; bases outside the gene matches: 8. The V gene's germline CDR1 is SGHAT and CDR2 FQNNGV.

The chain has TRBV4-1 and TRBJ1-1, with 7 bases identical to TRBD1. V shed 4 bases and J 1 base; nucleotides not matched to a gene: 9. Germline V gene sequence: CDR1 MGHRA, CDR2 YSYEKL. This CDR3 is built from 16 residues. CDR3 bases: TGCGCCAGCAGCCCCAGGGACAGTCGGGGGAACACTGAAGCTTTCTTT. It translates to CASSPRDSRGNTEAFF.

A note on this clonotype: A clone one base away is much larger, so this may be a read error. The CDR3 DNA reads as TGCAGCGTTGCGGGGGCACCGGGCACGCAGTATTTT. This encodes CSVAGAPGTQYF. The chain has TRBV29-1 and TRBJ2-3; the D call may be TRBD1 or TRBD2 (6 bases each). CDR3 length: 12 residues. Germline V CDR1 and CDR2: SQVTM, ANQGSEA. The V end lost 4 bases, the J end lost 9 bases, and 14 bases lay between the germline ends.

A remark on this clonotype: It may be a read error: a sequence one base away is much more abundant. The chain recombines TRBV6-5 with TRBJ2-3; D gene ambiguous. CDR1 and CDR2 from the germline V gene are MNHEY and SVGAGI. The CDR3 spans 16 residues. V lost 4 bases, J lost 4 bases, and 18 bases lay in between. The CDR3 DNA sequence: TGTGCCAGCAGTTCCTCGACAAGTGTCTCCCCAGATACGCAGTATTTT. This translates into CASSSSTSVSPDTQYF.

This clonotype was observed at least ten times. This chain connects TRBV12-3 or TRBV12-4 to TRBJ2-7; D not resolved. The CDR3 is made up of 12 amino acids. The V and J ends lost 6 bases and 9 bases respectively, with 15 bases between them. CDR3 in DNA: TGTGCCAGCAGCTTGGACCCCCTGGGGCAGTACTTC. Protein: CASSLDPLGQYF.

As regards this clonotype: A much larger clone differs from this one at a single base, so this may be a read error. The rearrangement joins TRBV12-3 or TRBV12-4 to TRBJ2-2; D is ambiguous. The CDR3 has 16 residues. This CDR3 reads CAGSLTLLRVTGELFF. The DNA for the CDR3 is TGTGCCGGCAGTTTAACCCTACTTCGGGTCACCGGGGAGCTGTTTTTT.

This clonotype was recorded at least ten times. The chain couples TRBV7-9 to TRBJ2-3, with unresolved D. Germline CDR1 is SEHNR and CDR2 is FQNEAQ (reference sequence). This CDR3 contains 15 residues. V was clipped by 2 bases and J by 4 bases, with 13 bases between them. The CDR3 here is CASSLTPGEADTQYF. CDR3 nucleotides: TGTGCCAGCAGCTTAACCCCGGGTGAGGCAGATACGCAGTATTTT.

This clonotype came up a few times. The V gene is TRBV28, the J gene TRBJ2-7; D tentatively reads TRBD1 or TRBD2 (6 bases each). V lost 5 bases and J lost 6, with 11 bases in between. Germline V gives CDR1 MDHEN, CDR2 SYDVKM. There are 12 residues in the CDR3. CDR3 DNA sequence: TGTGCCAGCAGTAACCCGGGGGCCGAGCAGTACTTC. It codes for CASSNPGAEQYF.

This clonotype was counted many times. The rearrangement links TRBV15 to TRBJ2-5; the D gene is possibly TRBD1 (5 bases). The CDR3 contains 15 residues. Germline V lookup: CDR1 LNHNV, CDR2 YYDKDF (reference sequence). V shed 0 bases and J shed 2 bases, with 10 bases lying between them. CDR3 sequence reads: CATSRDLTEQETQYF. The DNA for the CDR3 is TGTGCCACCAGCAGAGATTTGACAGAACAAGAGACCCAGTACTTC.

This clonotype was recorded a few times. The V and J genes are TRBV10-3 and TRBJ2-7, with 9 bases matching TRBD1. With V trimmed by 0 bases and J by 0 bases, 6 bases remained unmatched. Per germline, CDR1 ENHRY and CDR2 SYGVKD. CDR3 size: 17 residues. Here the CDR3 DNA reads TGTGCCATCAGTGAGTCCAAACTGGACAGGGGCTCCTACGAGCAGTACTTC. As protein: CAISESKLDRGSYEQYF.

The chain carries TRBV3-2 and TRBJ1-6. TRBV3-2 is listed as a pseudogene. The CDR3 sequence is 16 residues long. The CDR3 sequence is CASSQDRWQKNSPLHF. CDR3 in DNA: TGTGCCAGCAGCCAAGATAGGTGGCAGAAAAATTCACCCCTCCACTTT.

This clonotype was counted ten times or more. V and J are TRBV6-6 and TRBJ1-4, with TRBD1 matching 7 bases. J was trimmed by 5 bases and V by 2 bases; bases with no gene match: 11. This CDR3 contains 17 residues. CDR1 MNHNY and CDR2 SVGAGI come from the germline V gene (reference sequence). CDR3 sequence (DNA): TGTGCCAGCAGTTACAGAGGGGGCGCCAACCCCAATGAAAAACTGTTTTTT. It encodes CASSYRGGANPNEKLFF.

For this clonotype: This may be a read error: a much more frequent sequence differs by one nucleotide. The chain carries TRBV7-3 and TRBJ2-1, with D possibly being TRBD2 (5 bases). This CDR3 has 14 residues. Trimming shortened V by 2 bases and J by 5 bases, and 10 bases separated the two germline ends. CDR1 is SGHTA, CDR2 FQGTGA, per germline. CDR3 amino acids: CASSLEGGHNEQFF. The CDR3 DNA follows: TGTGCCAGCAGCTTAGAAGGAGGTCACAATGAGCAGTTCTTC.